These T cell receptor beta chains were read from a single sample in a study of cytomegalovirus exposure and HLA in healthy donors. The repertoire was sequenced with immunoSEQ multiplex PCR; TCRdb's copy has only in-frame clones and lacks some. The data contain roughly 200,000 clones, 70% to 75% of them singletons. Sequencing used PBMCs. These receptors were collected from a male donor in good health and CMV-seronegative. CDR3s include the opening cysteine and the closing phenylalanine or tryptophan. The D gene is left open where the match is weak. Rows may omit the clone size; those that give it use once, few, many or a size class.

j_call: TRBJ2-7
v_call: TRBV11-2
clone_size: NA
d_call: TRBD2
cdr3_nt: TGTGCCAGCAGCTCCCTGACTAGCGGGGTTCCCTACGAGCAGTACTTC
cdr3_aa: CASSSLTSGVPYEQYF

j_call: TRBJ2-1
v_call: TRBV5-1
clone_size: NA
d_call: NA
cdr3_nt: TGCGCCAGCAGCTTGGAAGGCGGACGGAGGGGAAATGAGCAGTTCTTC
cdr3_aa: CASSLEGGRRGNEQFF

j_call: TRBJ2-6
v_call: TRBV19
clone_size: few
d_call: TRBD1
cdr3_nt: TGTGCCAGTAGTCCCGGGACAGGAATCGCCTCTGGGGCCAACGTCCTGACTTTC
cdr3_aa: CASSPGTGIASGANVLTF

j_call: TRBJ1-1
v_call: TRBV6-5
clone_size: NA
d_call: NA
cdr3_nt: TGTGCCAGCACCCCCCGGGGAGCGACTGAAGCTTTCTTT
cdr3_aa: CASTPRGATEAFF

j_call: TRBJ2-4
v_call: TRBV9
clone_size: once
d_call: TRBD2
cdr3_nt: TGTGCCAGCAGCGAACTAGCGGGAGATGTCCAAAACATTCAGTACTTC
cdr3_aa: CASSELAGDVQNIQYF

j_call: TRBJ1-3
v_call: TRBV6-5
clone_size: NA
d_call: TRBD1
cdr3_nt: TGTGCCAGCAGTTACCGCGCGGGGACAGGGGCCTACACCATATATTTT
cdr3_aa: CASSYRAGTGAYTIYF

j_call: TRBJ2-2
v_call: TRBV9
clone_size: few
d_call: TRBD1
cdr3_nt: TGTGCCAGCAGCTTAGGGACAGCATACACCGGGGAGCTGTTTTTT
cdr3_aa: CASSLGTAYTGELFF

j_call: TRBJ1-2
v_call: TRBV28
clone_size: NA
d_call: TRBD1
cdr3_nt: TGTGCCAGCAGCAACAAACAGGGGGCGTACTATGGCTACACCTTC
cdr3_aa: CASSNKQGAYYGYTF

j_call: TRBJ2-1
v_call: TRBV7-3
clone_size: NA
d_call: TRBD1
cdr3_nt: TGTGCCAGCAGCTTACTCGGGACAGGGGGCGGCAATGAGCAGTTCTTC
cdr3_aa: CASSLLGTGGGNEQFF

j_call: TRBJ1-1
v_call: TRBV4-1
clone_size: NA
d_call: NA
cdr3_nt: TGCGCCAGCAGCCAATTACCGGGGGACACTGAAGCTTTCTTT
cdr3_aa: CASSQLPGDTEAFF

j_call: TRBJ2-2
v_call: TRBV27
clone_size: NA
d_call: TRBD2
cdr3_nt: TGTGCCAGCAGTTGGACTAGCGGGATGACCGGGGAGCTGTTTTTT
cdr3_aa: CASSWTSGMTGELFF

j_call: TRBJ1-2
v_call: TRBV6-6
clone_size: NA
d_call: NA
cdr3_nt: TGTGCCAGCAGTCCCACTAACTATGGCTACACCTTC
cdr3_aa: CASSPTNYGYTF

j_call: TRBJ2-1
v_call: TRBV7-9
clone_size: NA
d_call: TRBD2
cdr3_nt: TGTGCCAGCAGGCTAGCGGGCAATGAGCAGTTCTTC
cdr3_aa: CASRLAGNEQFF

j_call: TRBJ1-6
v_call: TRBV27
clone_size: NA
d_call: TRBD1
cdr3_nt: TGTGCCAGCAGTCCGGGGACAGTCTCACCCCTCCACTTT
cdr3_aa: CASSPGTVSPLHF

j_call: TRBJ2-3
v_call: TRBV6-5
clone_size: NA
d_call: TRBD2
cdr3_nt: TGTGCCAGCAGTCCAGCGGGATGGAGCACAGATACGCAGTATTTT
cdr3_aa: CASSPAGWSTDTQYF

j_call: TRBJ1-5
v_call: TRBV5-1
clone_size: few
d_call: NA
cdr3_nt: TGCGCCAGCAGCTTGGGGTCAGGGCTTCAGCCCCAGCATTTT
cdr3_aa: CASSLGSGLQPQHF

j_call: TRBJ2-1
v_call: TRBV28
clone_size: NA
d_call: TRBD2
cdr3_nt: TGTGCCAGCAGTTTACGGACTAGCGGTTTCAATGAGCAGTTCTTC
cdr3_aa: CASSLRTSGFNEQFF

j_call: TRBJ2-7
v_call: TRBV7-9
clone_size: NA
d_call: NA
cdr3_nt: TGTGCCAGCAGCTCCACTTACGAGCAGTACTTC
cdr3_aa: CASSSTYEQYF

j_call: TRBJ1-1
v_call: TRBV30
clone_size: NA
d_call: NA
cdr3_nt: TGTGCCTGGAGTGTAATCGACAGGTACACTGAAGCTTTCTTT
cdr3_aa: CAWSVIDRYTEAFF

j_call: TRBJ2-4
v_call: TRBV15
clone_size: once
d_call: NA
cdr3_nt: TGTGCCACCAGCAGAGCGGTCCTGTTGAACATTCAGTACTTC
cdr3_aa: CATSRAVLLNIQYF

j_call: TRBJ2-5
v_call: TRBV9
clone_size: once
d_call: TRBD1
cdr3_nt: TGTGCCAGCGGACGGACAGGGCGGGAGACCCAGTACTTC
cdr3_aa: CASGRTGRETQYF

j_call: TRBJ1-4
v_call: TRBV15
clone_size: NA
d_call: TRBD1
cdr3_nt: TGTGCCACCAGCAGAGAGCCGAGATTAACAGGGGCGTTTAATGAAAAACTGTTTTTT
cdr3_aa: CATSREPRLTGAFNEKLFF